The 9 T cell receptor beta chains reported below all come from one sample, sequenced in a study of T cell repertoires in cytomegalovirus infection. Via MiXCR, TCRdb re-called the reads, giving one row per CDR3 protein. The sample lists approximately 990,000 distinct CDR3 sequences, about 33% seen once, with roughly 13% in the top ten. These TCRs are of unknown antigen specificity. Material: cultured CD8+ T cells from PBMCs, obtained from culture after CMV antigen stimulation. These receptors were obtained from a human donor in good health (CMV status not recorded). Some clones in this sample may be carry-over from other donors' samples.

Only one count was recorded for this clonotype. The chain links TRBV4-2 to TRBJ1-5, with 8 nucleotides matching TRBD1. Germline-derived CDR1 and CDR2 are LGHNA and YNFKEQ. Germline trimming cut 5 bases from V and 3 bases from J; bases unmatched to any gene: 6. This CDR3 contains 15 residues. The CDR3 region has the DNA TGTGCCAGCAGCGAAGTGGACAGGGTCAATCAGCCCCAGCATTTT. This encodes CASSEVDRVNQPQHF.

This clonotype was detected many times. V is TRBV7-2 and J is TRBJ2-2; D not resolved. Per the germline V gene, CDR1 is SGHTA and CDR2 is FQGNSA. Trimming pared 7 bases from V and 1 base from J, leaving 10 bases between. This CDR3 has 14 amino acids. In DNA form, the CDR3 reads TGTGCCAGCACCAAGGACGGGAACACCGGGGAGCTGTTTTTT. This codes for CASTKDGNTGELFF.

This chain connects TRBV7-9 to TRBJ2-7; 7 bases match TRBD1. The germline V gene has CDR1 SEHNR and CDR2 FQNEAQ (reference sequence). The V gene end was trimmed by 8 bases and the J gene end by 2 bases; junction bases not matched to a gene: 6. The CDR3 covers 13 residues. The CDR3: CASGTVTAYEQYF. The CDR3 nucleotides are TGTGCCAGCGGGACAGTGACCGCCTACGAGCAGTACTTC.

V and J are TRBV7-9 and TRBJ2-6; 7 positions agree with TRBD1. Per germline, CDR1 SEHNR and CDR2 FQNEAQ (reference sequence). The CDR3 length is 19 residues. V lost 4 bases, J lost 0 bases, and 12 bases stayed unmatched. The CDR3 spells CASSSDGTAPTSGANVLTF. The CDR3 DNA reads TGTGCCAGCAGCTCCGACGGGACAGCTCCAACCTCTGGGGCCAACGTCCTGACTTTC.

The chain uses TRBV7-9 and TRBJ2-3; 16 positions match TRBD2. CDR3 size: 19 residues. Losses at the gene ends were 7 bases for V and 3 bases for J; bases not matched to a gene: 13. The germline V gene encodes CDR1 SEHNR and CDR2 FQNEAQ (reference sequence). CDR3 sequence reads: CASIQQGLAGGPGTDTQYF. DNA of the CDR3: TGTGCCAGCATCCAACAGGGACTAGCGGGGGGGCCTGGAACAGATACGCAGTATTTT.

This clonotype was recorded at least ten times. The chain joins TRBV7-2 to TRBJ1-2, with 7 bases aligning to TRBD1. Germline loops: CDR1 SGHTA, CDR2 FQGNSA. V was pared by 5 bases and J by 3 bases, with 24 bases of the junction left unmatched. This CDR3 is 20 amino acids long. This chain's CDR3 is CASSGPFLIRDSLDHYGYTF. In nucleotides, the CDR3 is TGTGCCAGCAGCGGGCCCTTCCTTATCCGGGACAGCCTGGATCACTATGGCTACACCTTC. The whole variable domain, filled in from reference TRBV7-2 and TRBJ1-2, reads GAGVSQSPSNKVTEKGKDVELRCDPISGHTALYWYRQSLGQGLEFLIYFQGNSAPDKSGLPSDRFSAERTGGSVSTLTIQRTQQEDSAVYLCASSGPFLIRDSLDHYGYTFGSGTRLTVV.

The rearrangement links TRBV2 to TRBJ2-7; no clear D. The V end lost 4 bases, the J end lost 2 bases, and 12 bases lay between the germline ends. CDR3 size: 14 residues. Germline lookup yields CDR1 SNHLY and CDR2 FYNNEI. The CDR3 here is CASSVAEAAYEQYF. CDR3 DNA: TGTGCCAGCAGTGTTGCAGAGGCAGCCTACGAGCAGTACTTC.

The gene calls are TRBV28 and TRBJ2-7; D uncertain. Germline V gene lookup returns CDR1 MDHEN and CDR2 SYDVKM. The CDR3 covers 16 residues. The V gene lost 5 bases and the J gene lost 3 bases, with 20 bases spanning the gap. CDR3 amino acids: CASSPLGARKGYEQYV. DNA for the CDR3: TGTGCCAGCAGTCCCCTAGGTGCAAGGAAGGGCTACGAGCAGTACGTC.

The gene calls are TRBV6-5 and TRBJ1-6; 7 bases map to TRBD1. V lost 3 bases to trimming and J lost 7 bases; unmatched junction nucleotides: 12. In germline, CDR1 is MNHEY, CDR2 SVGAGI. This CDR3 has 17 residues. This CDR3 is CASSYTGERGPNSPLHF. Here the CDR3 DNA reads TGTGCCAGCAGTTATACAGGGGAGCGGGGGCCAAATTCACCCCTCCACTTT.